These 26 T cell receptor beta chains were sequenced from one sample in a study of CD8+CD57+ T cells in acquired aplastic anemia. In patients chosen for sequencing, flow cytometry had shown CD8+CD57+ cell expansion. Genomic DNA acted as the template from which TCR beta VDJ combination and CDR3 sequence profiling were carried out. From the reads, TCRdb called clonotypes with MiXCR, one entry per CDR3 protein. The table includes hundreds of thousands of distinct CDR3 sequences, roughly a third detected once. The sequencing input was sorted CD4+, CD8+, or CD8+CD57+ T cells (not recorded which) from PBMCs. Every receptor here comes from a human donor with aplastic anemia.

This clonotype was recorded many times. The chain combines TRBV24-1 with TRBJ1-5, with no clear D. Germline V gene data show CDR1 as KGHDR and CDR2 as SFDVKD. The length of the CDR3 is 14 residues. V lost 0 bases and J lost 5, with 7 bases in between. CDR3 loop: CATSDLFADQPQHF. The CDR3 nucleotides read TGTGCCACCAGTGATTTGTTTGCGGATCAGCCCCAGCATTTT.

As for this clonotype: The CDR3 does not end in the conserved phenylalanine or tryptophan, so this is likely a read error. V usage is TRBV27 and J usage is TRBJ2-7, with D perhaps matching TRBD1 (6 bases). V lost 3 bases to trimming and J lost 2 bases, with 11 bases between them. This CDR3 is 14 amino acids long. Germline V gene lookup returns CDR1 MNHEY and CDR2 SMNVEV (reference sequence). The CDR3 bases are TGTGCCAGCAGTTTTCGGCAGGGGCCCTACGAGCAGTACCTC. Translated, it gives CASSFRQGPYEQYL.

This clonotype has at least ten counts. The rearrangement links TRBV19 to TRBJ1-3; no definite D call. The CDR3 covers 16 residues. Trimming pared 7 bases from V and 4 bases from J, leaving 20 bases between. CDR1 and CDR2 (germline): LNHDA, SQIVND (reference sequence). The CDR3 DNA follows: TGTGCCAGTAATGGGCCGAGGGTGGAATCCGGAAACACCATATATTTT. It specifies CASNGPRVESGNTIYF.

This clonotype was detected a few times. The chain recombines TRBV5-4 with TRBJ1-2; D is uncertain. The CDR3 has 14 residues. Germline loops: CDR1 SGHNT, CDR2 YYREEE (reference sequence). V lost 0 bases, J lost 2 bases, and 8 bases lay in between. The CDR3 nucleotides read TGTGCCAGCAGCTTGGTGGGCACCAACTATGGCTACACCTTC. Translated, it gives CASSLVGTNYGYTF.

The genes are TRBV5-1 and TRBJ2-7; D unresolved. Germline CDR1 and CDR2: SGHRS and YFSETQ. The CDR3 totals 13 residues. Deletions cut 3 bases from V and 3 bases from J, with 10 bases between. CDR3 sequence reads: CASSYEDRYEQYF. In DNA, the CDR3 is TGCGCCAGCAGCTACGAGGACCGCTACGAGCAGTACTTC.

The V gene is TRBV7-3, the J gene TRBJ2-5; TRBD1 matches at 9 bases. V shed 4 bases, J shed 5 bases, and the junction held 14 bases outside the gene matches. Germline values: CDR1 SGHTA, CDR2 FQGTGA. The CDR3 is made up of 17 amino acids. The CDR3 reads CASSSNRGRTVLETQYF. The CDR3 nucleotides read TGTGCCAGCAGCTCAAACAGGGGGCGGACGGTATTGGAGACCCAGTACTTC.

The sample holds a few counts of this clonotype. The chain employs TRBV20-1 and TRBJ2-5; D is undetermined. CDR1 DFQATT and CDR2 SNEGSKA come from the germline V gene (reference sequence). CDR3 size: 13 residues. Trimming left V 0 bases short and J 2 bases short, with 7 bases between. CDR3 region: CSARDTSQETQYF. For the CDR3, the DNA is TGCAGTGCTAGAGATACCTCGCAAGAGACCCAGTACTTC.

This clonotype was counted a single time. The rearrangement uses TRBV2 and TRBJ1-1; D is uncertain. Trimming removed 3 bases at V and 5 bases at J, with 7 bases between. Germline V lookup: CDR1 SNHLY, CDR2 FYNNEI. This CDR3 is 12 amino acids long. For the CDR3, the DNA is TGTGCCAGCAGTGAGACCCAGACTGAAGCTTTCTTT. Translating it yields CASSETQTEAFF. Together with reference TRBV2 and TRBJ1-1, the CDR3 gives the full variable domain: EPEVTQTPSHQVTQMGQEVILRCVPISNHLYFYWYRQILGQKVEFLVSFYNNEISEKSEIFDDQFSVERPDGSNFTLKIRSTKLEDSAMYFCASSETQTEAFFGQGTRLTVV.

The rearrangement links TRBV6-5 to TRBJ1-2; 8 bases match TRBD1. The J segment lost 2 bases and the V segment lost 4 bases, leaving 3 bases of the junction unmatched. CDR1 and CDR2 from the germline V gene are MNHEY and SVGAGI. This CDR3 has 14 amino acids. CDR3 in amino acids: CASSWDRTNYGYTF. Here the CDR3 DNA reads TGTGCCAGCAGTTGGGACAGGACGAACTATGGCTACACCTTC.

The rearrangement links TRBV10-3 to TRBJ1-1; 7 bases line up with TRBD1. Germline CDR1 reads ENHRY; CDR2 reads SYGVKD. The CDR3 extends over 13 amino acids. V gave up 6 bases and J gave up 4 bases; unmatched junction bases: 5. The CDR3 sequence is CAISPGQTTEAFF. CDR3 sequence (DNA): TGTGCCATCAGCCCGGGACAGACCACTGAAGCTTTCTTT.

This clonotype was counted once. The J gene is TRBJ2-1, the V gene TRBV27; D gene ambiguous. The germline V gene has CDR1 MNHEY and CDR2 SMNVEV (reference sequence). The ends were cut back, 10 bases at V and 6 bases at J, with 10 bases in the middle. The CDR3 is 11 amino acids. The CDR3: CANQASNEQFF. In nucleotides, the CDR3 is TGTGCCAACCAGGCTAGCAATGAGCAGTTCTTC.

This sequence joins TRBV7-2 and TRBJ2-7, with D hard to call. Trimming removed 2 bases from V and 2 bases from J, with 10 bases in between. The CDR3 is 14 residues long. The germline V gene encodes CDR1 SGHTA and CDR2 FQGNSA. The CDR3 nucleotides read TGTGCCAGCAGCTTAAATTACAGAACCTACGAGCAGTACTTC. Residues: CASSLNYRTYEQYF.

This clonotype was counted at least ten times. CDR3 DNA sequence: TGCAGTGCTGGAACAGGGAGGAGGCCCTACGAGCAGTACTTC. Residues: CSAGTGRRPYEQYF. V is TRBV20-1 and J is TRBJ2-7, with D possibly called TRBD1 or TRBD2 (6 bases each). The CDR3 loop spans 14 amino acids. Germline V lookup: CDR1 DFQATT, CDR2 SNEGSKA (reference sequence). Between the trimmed V and J ends, which lost 5 bases and 2 bases, there was a span of 16 bases.

This clonotype was counted between two and nine times. The chain recombines TRBV30 with TRBJ1-5; maybe TRBD1 (5 bases). This CDR3 has 15 residues. Germline lookup yields CDR1 GTSNPN and CDR2 SVGIG (reference sequence). V was shortened by 1 base and J by 0 bases, with 10 bases between the two germline ends. CDR3 nucleotides: TGTGCCTGGAGTGCAGGGTCATTTAGCAATCAGCCCCAGCATTTT. Protein sequence: CAWSAGSFSNQPQHF.

This clonotype was counted many times. The J gene is TRBJ1-5, the V gene TRBV7-2, with D uncertain. The CDR3 has 13 residues. Looked up from germline, CDR1 is SGHTA and CDR2 is FQGNSA. V lost 1 base and J lost 6, with 7 bases in between. CDR3 DNA: TGTGCCAGCAGCTTAGATCTGACTCAGCCCCAGCATTTT. Its protein product is CASSLDLTQPQHF.

The chain uses TRBV10-3 and TRBJ2-7; D might be TRBD2 (6 bases). The V gene lost 0 bases and the J gene lost 5 bases, with 20 bases spanning the gap. Germline values: CDR1 ENHRY, CDR2 SYGVKD. The CDR3 length is 17 residues. The DNA of the CDR3 is TGTGCCATCAGTGAGTCAACGGGACTTCTCGGGGCCAACGAGCAGTACTTC. Its protein is CAISESTGLLGANEQYF.

The rearrangement links TRBV18 to TRBJ1-1; no clear D gene. V lost 3 bases to trimming and J lost 5 bases, with 16 bases between them. This CDR3 contains 15 residues. The germline CDR1 and CDR2 sequences are KGHSH and LQKENI. The CDR3 loop is CASSPRLSEGTEAFF. CDR3 nucleotides: TGTGCCAGCTCACCGCGCTTATCCGAAGGGACTGAAGCTTTCTTT.

This clonotype was seen many times. The gene calls are TRBV19 and TRBJ1-4; 9 bases fit TRBD1. Per the germline V gene, CDR1 is LNHDA and CDR2 is SQIVND (reference sequence). The CDR3 consists of 15 residues. Trimming took 6 bases from V and 4 from J; bases not matched to a gene: 6. CDR3 region: CASSRDRALNEKLFF. The CDR3 DNA reads TGTGCCAGTAGCCGGGACAGGGCACTTAATGAAAAACTGTTTTTT.

At least ten counts were recorded for this clonotype. V usage is TRBV20-1 and J usage is TRBJ2-7, with a tentative D call TRBD1 (6 bases). Trimming removed 5 bases at V and 3 bases at J, with 14 bases between. The CDR3 covers 13 residues. CDR1 and CDR2 from the germline V gene are DFQATT and SNEGSKA (reference sequence). In DNA, the CDR3 is TGCAGTGCTTCCGACAGGCCGAGCTACGAGCAGTACTTC. It is translated as CSASDRPSYEQYF.

The CDR3 DNA reads as TGTGCCAGCAGTTTTACTGTTGCGGGCGGGGAGCTGTTTTTT. This codes for CASSFTVAGGELFF. The rearrangement links TRBV25-1 to TRBJ2-2; possible D gene TRBD2, 5 bases. Germline V CDR1 and CDR2: MGHDK, SYGVNS. This CDR3 region has 14 residues. Trimming shortened V by 5 bases and J by 7 bases, and 14 bases separated the two germline ends. The variable domain in full, with the rest retrieved from reference TRBV25-1 and TRBJ2-2, is EADIYQTPRYLVIGTGKKITLECSQTMGHDKMYWYQQDPGMELHLIHYSYGVNSTEKGDLSSESTVSRIRTEHFPLTLESARPSHTSQYLCASSFTVAGGELFFGEGSRLTVL.

Remarks on this clonotype: A much larger clone lies one base from this, so it may be a read error. CDR3 coding DNA: TGCAGCGTTGAGTATTCAGGAAGGTACAGTGAGCAGTTCTTC. Residues: CSVEYSGRYSEQFF. The V and J genes are TRBV29-1 and TRBJ2-1, with D unclear. Germline V gene sequence: CDR1 SQVTM, CDR2 ANQGSEA. CDR3 length: 14 amino acids.

This clonotype showed up many times. The rearrangement uses TRBV9 and TRBJ2-7; D is unresolved. Trimming removed 0 bases at V and 1 base at J, with 8 bases between. The CDR3 extends over 14 amino acids. Germline V gives CDR1 SGDLS, CDR2 YYNGEE. CDR3 DNA: TGTGCCAGCAGCGTAGATCGGCGGTCCTACGAGCAGTACTTC. This gives the protein CASSVDRRSYEQYF. Variable domain in full (rest from reference TRBV9 and TRBJ2-7): DSGVTQTPKHLITATGQRVTLRCSPRSGDLSVYWYQQSLDQGLQFLIQYYNGEERAKGNILERFSAQQFPDLHSELNLSSLELGDSALYFCASSVDRRSYEQYFGPGTRLTVT.

This clonotype was observed at least ten times. The chain joins TRBV7-8 to TRBJ2-7, with D possibly TRBD2 on 5 matching bases. This CDR3 has 14 residues. Looked up from germline, CDR1 is SGHVS and CDR2 is FQNEAQ. V was shortened by 1 base and J by 3 bases, with 10 bases between the two germline ends. Here the CDR3 reads CASSLVASYYEQYF. The CDR3 DNA sequence: TGTGCCAGCAGCTTAGTGGCTAGCTACTACGAGCAGTACTTC.

The count of this clonotype is one. The rearrangement joins TRBV2 to TRBJ1-2; unclear D gene. Germline V lookup: CDR1 SNHLY, CDR2 FYNNEI. The V end lost 8 bases, the J end lost 7 bases, and 23 bases lay between the germline ends. This CDR3 is built from 15 residues. CDR3 nucleotide sequence: TGTGCCAGCCTTAGGGCAGTTCGGGTAAATCGTGGCTACACCTTC. Encoded protein: CASLRAVRVNRGYTF. Supplemented by reference TRBV2 and TRBJ1-2, the full variable domain reads EPEVTQTPSHQVTQMGQEVILRCVPISNHLYFYWYRQILGQKVEFLVSFYNNEISEKSEIFDDQFSVERPDGSNFTLKIRSTKLEDSAMYFCASLRAVRVNRGYTFGSGTRLTVV.

V and J are TRBV29-1 and TRBJ1-1; a possible D gene is TRBD1 (6 bases). Germline CDR1 reads SQVTM; CDR2 reads ANQGSEA. Trimming removed 3 bases from V and 2 bases from J, with 13 bases in between. CDR3 length: 14 amino acids. This chain's CDR3 is CSVERGKSNTEAFF. CDR3 sequence (DNA): TGCAGCGTTGAGAGGGGGAAGAGTAACACTGAAGCTTTCTTT.

This clonotype has a count of ten or more. The chain has TRBV2 and TRBJ2-7; D ambiguous. The germline V gene encodes CDR1 SNHLY and CDR2 FYNNEI. Trimming stripped 1 base from V and 6 bases from J, with 13 bases between. The CDR3 runs 14 residues. The CDR3 sequence: CASSEGGLTAEQYF. As DNA, the CDR3 is TGTGCCAGCAGTGAAGGAGGCCTTACCGCCGAGCAGTACTTC.